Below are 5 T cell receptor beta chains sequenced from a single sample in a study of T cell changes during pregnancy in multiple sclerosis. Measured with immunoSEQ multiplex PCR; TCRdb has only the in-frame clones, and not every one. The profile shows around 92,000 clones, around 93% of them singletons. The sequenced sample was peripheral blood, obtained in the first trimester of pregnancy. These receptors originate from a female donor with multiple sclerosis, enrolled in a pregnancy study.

CDR3 sequence: CASSDGGAYNEQFF. CDR3 in DNA: TGTGCCAGCAGTGACGGGGGGGCCTACAATGAGCAGTTCTTC. This sequence joins TRBV6-4 and TRBJ2-1, with 7 bases lining up with TRBD2. Trimming took 2 bases from V and 2 from J; bases not matched to a gene: 0. Germline CDR1 reads MRHNA; CDR2 reads SNTAGT. This CDR3 spans 14 amino acids.

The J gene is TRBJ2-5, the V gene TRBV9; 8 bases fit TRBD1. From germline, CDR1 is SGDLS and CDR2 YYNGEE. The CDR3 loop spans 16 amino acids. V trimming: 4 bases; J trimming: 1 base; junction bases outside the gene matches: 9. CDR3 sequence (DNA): TGTGCCAGCAGCATCCGAAACGACAGGGGCCAAGAGACCCAGTACTTC. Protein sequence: CASSIRNDRGQETQYF.

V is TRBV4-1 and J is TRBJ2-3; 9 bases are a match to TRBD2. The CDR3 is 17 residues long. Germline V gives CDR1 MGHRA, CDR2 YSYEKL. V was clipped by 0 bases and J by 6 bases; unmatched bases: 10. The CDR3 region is CASSQDWPSGVSDTQYF. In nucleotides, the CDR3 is TGCGCCAGCAGCCAAGATTGGCCTAGCGGGGTAAGCGATACGCAGTATTTT.

The CDR3 DNA is TGTGCCAGCTCACCAGGGAGCCCCTACGAGCAGTACTTC. Protein sequence: CASSPGSPYEQYF. This sequence joins TRBV18 and TRBJ2-7; D may be TRBD2 (5 bases). V lost 2 bases, J lost 2 bases, and 7 bases lay in between. Germline-derived CDR1 and CDR2 are KGHSH and LQKENI. This CDR3 has 13 amino acids.

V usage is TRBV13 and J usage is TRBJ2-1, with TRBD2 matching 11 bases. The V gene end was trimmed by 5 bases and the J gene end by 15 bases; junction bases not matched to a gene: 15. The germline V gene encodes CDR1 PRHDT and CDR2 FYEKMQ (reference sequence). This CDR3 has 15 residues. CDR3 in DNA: TGTGCCAGCAGCCCAAGGGTAGCGGGGGGGCCGGGTCCGTTCTTC. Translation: CASSPRVAGGPGPFF.